The text below deals with one TCR beta chain. The target of this receptor is not known. Base qualities are not provided; no much larger clone lies one nucleotide away. The data are from a study of OX40 agonist ivuxolimab in advanced cancers. Notes on the research overall: Ivuxolimab, which targeted the costimulatory receptor OX40 (CD134), was an agonistic, fully human IgG2 monoclonal antibody. Intravenous ivuxolimab was administered to patients every 2 weeks at six dose levels: 0.01, 0.1, 0.3, 1.5, 3 and 10 mg/kg. Of the approximately 50 dose-escalation patients, hepatocellular carcinoma was present in 19, melanoma in some 15, renal cell carcinoma in 9 and head and neck cancer in 9. In the dose-escalation cohort, nearly 85% of patients were male, and the mean age was 60 years with a range of roughly 23 to 79. Patients were allowed to have had prior anti-PD-1, anti-PD-L1 or anti-CTLA-4 therapy, and more than 30% of the dose-escalation patients had previously received checkpoint inhibitors. Partial responses occurred in three dose-escalation patients: two with cutaneous melanoma and one with hepatocellular carcinoma. The purpose of peripheral TCRbeta sequencing was to test whether ivuxolimab changed TCR sequence diversity and led to clonal T-cell expansion. The paper reports the monotherapy dose-escalation portion (N of about 56 patients) of the phase I ivuxolimab trial. Overall study outcomes, separate from this receptor: Antigen specificity was not determined for the clonally expanded peripheral T cells. In the 0.1-3.0 mg/kg groups, partial responders were among the patients with the lowest normalized peripheral clonal expansion, particularly in CD8+ T cells. Low levels of normalized T-cell clonal expansion were also seen in some nonresponding patients. At doses of 0.1 to 3.0 mg/kg, clonal expansion of both CD4+ and CD8+ T cells in blood was seen between baseline and week 6. After ivuxolimab, CD8+ T cells had more expanded clones than CD4+ T cells on average.

Patients with a history of autoimmune disease or receiving systemic immunosuppression were excluded from the trial. Peripheral blood for TCR sequencing was collected from all dose cohorts at baseline, on cycle 4 day 1, and on cycle 7 day 1. The samples were taken from a phase I, first-in-human, multicenter, open-label dose-escalation trial of ivuxolimab. The trial enrolled adults with locally advanced or metastatic head and neck squamous cell, hepatocellular, melanoma or renal cell carcinoma. CD4+ and CD8+ T cells were sorted separately from peripheral blood before TCR sequencing. The CDR3 spans 12 residues, from the cysteine through the phenylalanine. CDR3 DNA only is kept here, 36 bases in frame from base 1. The germline V and J ends show losses of 10 bases and 4 bases respectively, and no gene match explains 4 bases of the junction. Reading the germline V gene gives CDR1 MNHNS and CDR2 SASEGT.

For sequencing of the TCRbeta CDR3 region, genomic DNA was extracted from the sorted cells. The immunoSEQ Assay was used for sequencing of TCRbeta CDR3 regions. TCRdb stores this immuneACCESS table with in-frame sequences only. Part of the clones is absent; in the studies checked, under half of the shortfall reflects unresolved V genes, and no reason is known for the rest. The sample records tens of thousands of clones, about 86% of which are singletons. In total, the top ten clones hold 5.5% to 7% of the sample. The receptor was isolated from an adult with an advanced solid tumor such as melanoma, head and neck, liver or kidney cancer. The chain uses TRBV6-1 and TRBJ1-1; 9 bases in the middle match TRBD1. The sample was CD4+ or CD8+ T cells sorted from blood, taken in a trial of the OX40 agonist ivuxolimab. The CDR3 amino acid sequence is: CATQTGGTEAFF. The DNA sequence is TGTGCCACCCAGACAGGGGGCACTGAAGCTTTCTTT.